These 9 T cell receptor beta chains were all obtained from the same sample, sequenced in a study of T cells in Graves' hyperthyroidism and ophthalmopathy. Template material for amplifying TCR beta CDR3 regions consisted of RNA transcripts. When the TCR CDR3 underwent first-round RT-PCR, the HTBI primer set was used. TCRdb reprocessed the multiplex PCR reads via MiXCR and lists one record per CDR3 protein. The sample has 690,000 or so distinct CDR3 sequences, roughly a sixth seen once; the top ten hold 15% to 20%. Sequencing was done on a sample of blood. Receptors originate from a woman aged 45-59 years with Graves' hyperthyroidism that later progressed to Graves' ophthalmopathy.

The rearrangement joins TRBV20-1 to TRBJ2-1; 8 bases line up with TRBD1. CDR1 and CDR2 (germline): DFQATT, SNEGSKA (reference sequence). This CDR3 contains 19 residues. The V and J ends lost 0 bases and 7 bases, in that order; junction bases with no gene match: 20. The DNA for the CDR3 is TGCAGTGCTAGAGACCCATGGGGCGAGGACAGGGATATACGAAATGAGCAGTTCTTC. Its protein is CSARDPWGEDRDIRNEQFF.

The chain couples TRBV6-2 or TRBV6-3 to TRBJ1-4; no clear D gene. The V gene lost 6 bases and the J gene lost 6 bases, with 14 bases spanning the gap. The CDR3 is made up of 14 amino acids. Germline V gene lookup returns CDR1 MNHEY and CDR2 SVGEGT. The chain's CDR3 is CASSRAKLYEKLFF. The CDR3 nucleotides read TGTGCCAGCAGCAGAGCGAAGCTTTATGAAAAACTGTTTTTT.

V is TRBV6-1 and J is TRBJ1-1; D gene ambiguous. The germline V gene has CDR1 MNHNS and CDR2 SASEGT. Trimming left V 7 bases short and J 4 bases short, with 13 bases between. The CDR3 has 13 residues. CDR3 bases: TGTGCCAGCACCCAGAGCTGGAGCACTGAAGCTTTCTTT. Its translation is CASTQSWSTEAFF.

V usage is TRBV10-1 and J usage is TRBJ1-4; D ambiguous. The CDR3 is made up of 15 amino acids. From germline, CDR1 is WNHNN and CDR2 SYGVQD (reference sequence). The V end was cut by 2 bases, the J end by 0 bases, with 7 bases between. The CDR3 here is CASSELSATNEKLFF. DNA for the CDR3: TGCGCCAGCAGTGAGCTGTCCGCAACTAATGAAAAACTGTTTTTT.

This clonotype was picked up a small number of times. The V gene is TRBV6-2 or TRBV6-3, the J gene TRBJ2-3; D perhaps matches TRBD2 (6 bases). The CDR3 covers 15 residues. Germline assignment: CDR1 MNHEY and CDR2 SVGEGT. Trimming pared 7 bases from V and 2 bases from J, leaving 16 bases between. CDR3 in amino acids: CASIPQLAVTDTQYF. The DNA for the CDR3 is TGTGCCAGCATCCCTCAACTAGCCGTCACAGATACGCAGTATTTT.

This clonotype was detected only a few times. This chain links TRBV5-1 with TRBJ2-5; 8 nucleotides align to TRBD2. Trimming cost V 7 bases and J 2 bases; bases outside gene matches: 7. The CDR3 extends over 14 amino acids. Germline CDR1 SGHRS, CDR2 YFSETQ. CDR3 DNA sequence: TGCGCCAGCCAGACAACTAGCGGACAAGAGACCCAGTACTTC. Translated, it gives CASQTTSGQETQYF.

In its sample, this clonotype was seen many times. The rearrangement links TRBV20-1 to TRBJ2-1; 7 nucleotides match TRBD1. Germline CDR1 DFQATT, CDR2 SNEGSKA (reference sequence). This CDR3 is built from 16 residues. The V gene end was trimmed by 6 bases and the J gene end by 5 bases; junction bases not matched to a gene: 16. CDR3 in amino acids: CSATLGFRDSDNEQFF. Here the CDR3 DNA reads TGCAGTGCCACACTCGGTTTCCGGGACAGCGACAATGAGCAGTTCTTC.

This clonotype came up a few times. This chain joins TRBV20-1 and TRBJ2-7; weak D call: TRBD1 (5 bases). The CDR3 loop spans 13 amino acids. The ends were cut back, 2 bases at V and 3 bases at J, with 11 bases in the middle. Looked up from germline, CDR1 is DFQATT and CDR2 is SNEGSKA (reference sequence). CDR3 in amino acids: CSARTQGNYEQYF. In DNA form, the CDR3 reads TGCAGTGCTAGAACGCAGGGAAACTACGAGCAGTACTTC.

This clonotype was counted ten times or more. The chain links TRBV2 to TRBJ1-5; possible D gene TRBD1, 6 bases. CDR3 length: 14 amino acids. Germline V lookup: CDR1 SNHLY, CDR2 FYNNEI. V lost 8 bases and J 5 bases, leaving 16 bases between the germline ends. Here the CDR3 reads CASVREAGDQPQHF. The CDR3 nucleotides are TGTGCCAGCGTCCGGGAGGCAGGGGATCAGCCCCAGCATTTT.